These T cell receptor beta chains were read from a single sample in a study of response to subunit inactivated influenza vaccine. TCRdb re-called the RT-PCR reads through MiXCR, storing one row per CDR3 protein. The table records some 300,000 distinct CDR3 sequences, roughly 22% of them present only once. This sample comprised PBMCs from blood, obtained less than 22 months after vaccination. Receptors were obtained from a man between 50 and 70 years old who received an inactivated influenza vaccine. Both conserved end residues are part of each CDR3. The order of the fields is CDR3 protein, CDR3 DNA, clone size, V gene, D gene, J gene. D genes are given only for firm matches. Not all rows give a size; the values are once, few, many and, for expanded clones, a class.

CDR3 protein: CSVGARNQPQHF
CDR3 DNA: TGCAGCGTCGGGGCCCGGAATCAGCCCCAGCATTTT
clone size: -
V gene: TRBV29-1
D gene: -
J gene: TRBJ1-5

CDR3 protein: CASRDSTNTEAFF
CDR3 DNA: TGTGCCAGCAGAGACTCTACGAACACTGAAGCTTTCTTT
clone size: -
V gene: TRBV27
D gene: -
J gene: TRBJ1-1

CDR3 protein: CASSRIRGGRVVTEAFF
CDR3 DNA: TGTGCCAGCAGCCGAATCCGGGGGGGGAGGGTAGTCACTGAAGCTTTCTTT
clone size: many
V gene: TRBV7-9
D gene: -
J gene: TRBJ1-1

CDR3 protein: CASSRGRRRSYNSPLHF
CDR3 DNA: TGTGCCAGCAGCCGGGGAAGGAGACGCTCCTATAATTCACCCCTCCACTTT
clone size: -
V gene: TRBV5-8
D gene: -
J gene: TRBJ1-6

CDR3 protein: CASSLWVRGADTQYF
CDR3 DNA: TGTGCCAGCAGCTTATGGGTCAGGGGCGCAGATACGCAGTATTTT
clone size: -
V gene: TRBV7-9
D gene: -
J gene: TRBJ2-3

CDR3 protein: CASSPPGGGTYEQYF
CDR3 DNA: TGTGCCAGCAGCCCGCCGGGCGGGGGGACCTACGAGCAGTACTTC
clone size: -
V gene: TRBV9
D gene: TRBD2
J gene: TRBJ2-7

CDR3 protein: CASSWGYRVDIQYF
CDR3 DNA: TGCGCCAGCAGCTGGGGGTACAGGGTGGACATTCAGTACTTC
clone size: -
V gene: TRBV5-1
D gene: -
J gene: TRBJ2-4

CDR3 protein: CASGGVTTTNYGYTF
CDR3 DNA: TGTGCCAGCGGAGGGGTTACAACTACTAACTATGGCTACACCTTC
clone size: -
V gene: TRBV6-2/TRBV6-3
D gene: -
J gene: TRBJ1-2

CDR3 protein: CSVEGRGLHEQFF
CDR3 DNA: TGCAGCGTTGAAGGCAGGGGATTGCATGAGCAGTTCTTC
clone size: few
V gene: TRBV29-1
D gene: -
J gene: TRBJ2-1

CDR3 protein: CASSQDRDLGQPQHF
CDR3 DNA: TGTGCCAGCAGCCAAGACCGAGACTTGGGCCAGCCCCAGCATTTT
clone size: -
V gene: TRBV4-2
D gene: -
J gene: TRBJ1-5

CDR3 protein: CASSLGAGTVYPYEQYF
CDR3 DNA: TGTGCCAGCAGCTTGGGGGCCGGGACAGTTTACCCCTACGAGCAGTACTTC
clone size: -
V gene: TRBV7-9
D gene: TRBD1
J gene: TRBJ2-7

CDR3 protein: CASRPTGAITDTQYF
CDR3 DNA: TGTGCCAGCAGGCCGACCGGGGCAATCACAGATACGCAGTATTTT
clone size: -
V gene: TRBV28
D gene: -
J gene: TRBJ2-3

CDR3 protein: CSARLAGARGKQETQYF
CDR3 DNA: TGCAGCGCACGACTAGCGGGGGCCCGGGGAAAACAAGAGACCCAGTACTTC
clone size: -
V gene: TRBV29-1
D gene: TRBD2
J gene: TRBJ2-5

CDR3 protein: CASSYSASGSYEQYF
CDR3 DNA: TGTGCCAGCAGTTACTCGGCTAGCGGGAGTTACGAGCAGTACTTC
clone size: -
V gene: TRBV6-2/TRBV6-3
D gene: TRBD2
J gene: TRBJ2-7

CDR3 protein: CASTNSGQGPNSPLHF
CDR3 DNA: TGTGCCAGCACTAACTCGGGACAGGGCCCTAATTCACCCCTCCACTTT
clone size: -
V gene: TRBV7-9
D gene: TRBD1
J gene: TRBJ1-6

CDR3 protein: CSVDSNGRTGELFF
CDR3 DNA: TGCAGCGTTGATTCAAACGGTCGCACCGGGGAGCTGTTTTTT
clone size: -
V gene: TRBV29-1
D gene: -
J gene: TRBJ2-2

CDR3 protein: CASSLSQGGNSPLHF
CDR3 DNA: TGTGCCAGCAGTTTATCCCAAGGAGGGAATTCACCCCTCCACTTT
clone size: -
V gene: TRBV27
D gene: -
J gene: TRBJ1-6